This is a list of T cell receptor beta chains from one sample in a study of blood T cells in healthy people across ages. From the 5' RACE reads, TCRdb called clonotypes with MiXCR, one entry per CDR3 protein. The repertoire holds some 640,000 distinct CDR3 sequences, with roughly 50% as singletons. The sample comprised blood. Receptors were obtained from a woman aged 55-70 years in good health. Each CDR3 is given without its conserved first and last residue.

ASSPGAGEAYEQY	TRBJ2-7	TRBV18
ASSQHPSGETQY	TRBJ2-5	TRBV4-1
ASSVRGRANTEAF	TRBJ1-1	TRBV6-1
SVEGQGKNIQY	-	TRBV29-1
ASSQLTDYRDLAKNIQY	TRBJ2-4	TRBV4-2
ASMRRNSGANVLT	TRBJ2-6	TRBV28
SVRVTSGTGYYEQY	TRBJ2-7	TRBV29-1
ATSGARSYNEQF	TRBJ2-1	TRBV24-1
ASSQRGTGEKLF	TRBJ1-4	TRBV4-3
ASSLKVGSPTDTQY	TRBJ2-3	TRBV7-9
SAQRARLAGGNEQF	TRBJ2-1	TRBV20-1
ASSVRLAGGETQY	-	TRBV6-2/TRBV6-3
ASSDRTADLRGYT	TRBJ1-2	TRBV7-2
ASSRLEPYEQY	-	TRBV18
ASTQNRPGTSEQY	TRBJ2-7	TRBV6-2/TRBV6-3
AISDRSRADGGYT	TRBJ1-2	TRBV10-3
ASRNDKHSGANVLT	TRBJ2-6	TRBV28
ASSLSPSGPSSYEQY	TRBJ2-7	TRBV5-1
ASGPLVAKNIQY	TRBJ2-4	TRBV7-9
ASSVSVGQKDTEAF	TRBJ1-1	TRBV9
ASSSLGTGLTEAF	TRBJ1-1	TRBV5-1
ASSPFEAGELF	TRBJ2-2	TRBV9
ASSYSWTVTYEQY	TRBJ2-7	TRBV6-5
AGSQTVGKNTEAF	TRBJ1-1	TRBV4-2
SARSFLMGETQY	-	TRBV20-1
AIRDTTYEQY	TRBJ2-7	TRBV6-2/TRBV6-3
SATSLGAQNEQF	TRBJ2-1	TRBV20-1
ASSSGTGSSQY	TRBJ2-5	TRBV12-3/TRBV12-4
ASSQVLQRQGNEQY	-	TRBV4-3
AIPTGPGANVLT	TRBJ2-6	TRBV2
SVTGGRGTQY	TRBJ2-5	TRBV29-1
SVEEGKGSGELF	TRBJ2-2	TRBV29-1
ASSLQSVSYEQY	TRBJ2-7	TRBV7-2
ASSLGGLQPQH	TRBJ1-5	TRBV7-2
ASSGGLDPETQY	TRBJ2-5	TRBV5-5
ASSLAGVVAYNEQY	TRBJ2-7	TRBV7-2
ASSRGGGKLF	TRBJ1-4	TRBV18
SVKASGGRTDTQY	TRBJ2-3	TRBV29-1
ASSPLRRDRTYEQY	TRBJ2-7	TRBV27
ASSFPPAPYNEQF	TRBJ2-1	TRBV5-1
ASTLAGKSGETQY	-	TRBV28